Listed here are 24 T cell receptor beta chains from one sample, sequenced in a study of blood T cell dynamics during melanoma immunotherapy. Time point defined: pre-treatment baseline. Produced via immunoSEQ multiplex PCR; TCRdb's table is partial and in-frame only. The sample lists several thousand clones, 80% to 95% occurring once. Source: cell-free DNA from blood, taken from a patient treated with checkpoint blockade. Source of these receptors: a human donor with melanoma.

This chain connects TRBV14 to TRBJ1-6, with a weak D call TRBD1 (6 bases). Trimming shortened V by 2 bases and J by 6 bases, and 17 bases separated the two germline ends. Per germline, CDR1 SGHDN and CDR2 FVKESK. This CDR3 has 17 residues. The CDR3 sequence: CASSQTVPGVGNSPLHF. CDR3 in DNA: TGTGCCAGCAGCCAAACGGTTCCAGGGGTGGGTAATTCACCCCTCCACTTT.

The chain couples TRBV5-4 to TRBJ1-1; 7 bases are shared with TRBD1. V lost 4 bases to trimming and J lost 6 bases; unmatched junction nucleotides: 6. The germline V gene has CDR1 SGHNT and CDR2 YYREEE (reference sequence). This CDR3 contains 13 residues. The CDR3 loop reads CASSTGQDAEAFF. CDR3 in DNA: TGTGCCAGCAGCACTGGACAGGACGCTGAAGCTTTCTTT.

The rearrangement joins TRBV5-1 to TRBJ2-5; 7 nucleotides align to TRBD2. Germline assignment: CDR1 SGHRS and CDR2 YFSETQ. V shed 7 bases and J 5 bases; nucleotides not matched to a gene: 14. This CDR3 has 15 amino acids. The DNA for the CDR3 is TGCGCCAGCTTGAACGAGAACGGGCGGGGGGAGACCCAGTACTTC. Translating it yields CASLNENGRGETQYF.

The V call is TRBV19, the J call TRBJ1-1, with D unclear. CDR1 is LNHDA and CDR2 is SQIVND in the germline V gene (reference sequence). V lost 8 bases, J lost 1 base, and 8 bases lay in between. The CDR3 is 12 amino acids. The CDR3 nucleotides read TGTGCCAGTGGTTTCGGGAACACTGAAGCTTTCTTT. It is translated as CASGFGNTEAFF.

CDR3 sequence reads: CASSLDGYYEQYF. The CDR3 nucleotides are TGTGCCAGCAGCTTGGACGGCTACTACGAGCAGTACTTC. The V and J genes are TRBV7-9 and TRBJ2-7; D unresolved. The V end lost 3 bases, the J end lost 3 bases, and 9 bases lay between the germline ends. This CDR3 region has 13 residues. CDR1 is SEHNR and CDR2 is FQNEAQ in the germline V gene (reference sequence).

The chain is built from TRBV5-6 and TRBJ2-7, with D perhaps TRBD2 (6 bases). In germline, CDR1 is SGHDT, CDR2 YYEEEE. The CDR3 consists of 15 residues. V gave up 0 bases and J gave up 0 bases, with 10 bases separating them. Written as DNA, the CDR3 is TGTGCCAGCAGCTTGGCCGGGGGAAGCTCCTACGAGCAGTACTTC. This translates into CASSLAGGSSYEQYF.

DNA of the CDR3: TGTGCCAGCAGTGAAGCTCCCTCCCCTGGGACTAGCGGAGAGACCCAGTACTTC. Protein: CASSEAPSPGTSGETQYF. The V call is TRBV6-1, the J call TRBJ2-5, with 11 positions matching TRBD2. Germline CDR1 and CDR2: MNHNS and SASEGT. The CDR3 extends over 18 amino acids. Trimming cost V 0 bases and J 4 bases; bases outside gene matches: 10.

The chain combines TRBV28 with TRBJ2-5, with TRBD1 as a possible D gene (5 bases). V was clipped by 4 bases and J by 1 base, with 13 bases between them. The germline gives CDR1 MDHEN, CDR2 SYDVKM. This CDR3 is built from 15 residues. The CDR3 DNA is TGTGCCAGCAGTTCCACAGGACGGAGCCAAGAGACCCAGTACTTC. Translated: CASSSTGRSQETQYF. The whole variable domain, filled in from reference TRBV28 and TRBJ2-5, reads DVKVTQSSRYLVKRTGEKVFLECVQDMDHENMFWYRQDPGLGLRLIYFSYDVKMKEKGDIPEGYSVSREKKERFSLILESASTNQTSMYLCASSSTGRSQETQYFGPGTRLLVL.

The gene calls are TRBV5-8 and TRBJ1-2, with D possibly being TRBD1 (5 bases). The CDR3 has 14 residues. Germline CDR1 SGHTS, CDR2 YDEGEE. V dropped 0 bases and J dropped 7 bases, with 13 bases sitting between them. Written as DNA, the CDR3 is TGTGCCAGCAGCTTGGTACAGGTGTCTGGTGGCTACACCTTC. Its translation: CASSLVQVSGGYTF.

This chain connects TRBV7-2 to TRBJ1-2; D is possibly TRBD1 (5 bases). V gave up 7 bases and J gave up 7 bases, with 19 bases separating them. Germline V gives CDR1 SGHTA, CDR2 FQGNSA. The CDR3 loop spans 14 amino acids. The CDR3 DNA reads as TGTGCCAGCACCTCCGGGGCAAACGGTTTTGGCTACACCTTC. Its protein is CASTSGANGFGYTF. The complete variable domain, with remaining parts taken from reference TRBV7-2 and TRBJ1-2, reads GAGVSQSPSNKVTEKGKDVELRCDPISGHTALYWYRQSLGQGLEFLIYFQGNSAPDKSGLPSDRFSAERTGGSVSTLTIQRTQQEDSAVYLCASTSGANGFGYTFGSGTRLTVV.

V gene TRBV6-4 combines with J gene TRBJ2-7; D gene unclear. CDR3 length equals 12 residues. CDR1 is MRHNA and CDR2 is SNTAGT in the germline V gene. V lost 8 bases and J lost 1, with 9 bases in between. The CDR3 sequence is CASPEDSYEQYF. The CDR3 DNA follows: TGTGCCAGCCCCGAGGATTCCTACGAGCAGTACTTC.

The chain uses TRBV5-8 and TRBJ1-5; D remains unclear. The V gene's germline CDR1 is SGHTS and CDR2 YDEGEE. The CDR3 is 13 amino acids. V lost 2 bases to trimming and J lost 7 bases, with 10 bases between them. The CDR3 protein is CASSLSGMQPQHF. The CDR3 DNA reads as TGTGCCAGCAGCTTATCCGGGATGCAGCCCCAGCATTTT.

The chain carries TRBV7-6 and TRBJ2-7; 9 bases align to TRBD1. The CDR3 has 13 residues. V lost 3 bases to trimming and J lost 5 bases; unmatched junction nucleotides: 2. CDR1 SGHVS and CDR2 FNYEAQ come from the germline V gene. The DNA of the CDR3 is TGTGCCAGCAGCTTGACAGGGGGAAACGAGCAGTACTTC. This codes for CASSLTGGNEQYF.

This chain connects TRBV19 to TRBJ1-5; D possibly corresponds to TRBD1 (6 bases). V was trimmed by 3 bases and J by 3 bases, leaving 15 bases between them. CDR3 length: 16 amino acids. Germline-derived CDR1 and CDR2 are LNHDA and SQIVND (reference sequence). In nucleotides, the CDR3 is TGTGCCAGTAGTATCGGGGACACCTCTTACAATCAGCCCCAGCATTTT. It specifies CASSIGDTSYNQPQHF. Drawing the rest from reference TRBV19 and TRBJ1-5, the complete variable domain is DGGITQSPKYLFRKEGQNVTLSCEQNLNHDAMYWYRQDPGQGLRLIYYSQIVNDFQKGDIAEGYSVSREKKESFPLTVTSAQKNPTAFYLCASSIGDTSYNQPQHFGDGTRLSIL.

The rearrangement joins TRBV21-1 to TRBJ2-1; the table calls TRBD1, which could not be checked here. TRBV21-1 is marked as a pseudogene. This CDR3 region has 20 residues. The CDR3 sequence is CASSKALRCRSGTQVYEQFF. CDR3 sequence (DNA): TGTGCCAGCAGCAAAGCGCTGAGATGCAGGTCCGGTACTCAGGTCTATGAGCAGTTCTTC.

The rearrangement links TRBV5-1 to TRBJ1-2; TRBD1 agrees at 9 bases. The V gene's germline CDR1 is SGHRS and CDR2 YFSETQ. The CDR3 is made up of 15 amino acids. V gave up 1 base and J gave up 6 bases; unmatched junction bases: 7. The CDR3 nucleotides read TGCGCCAGCAGCTTGTCCGGGACAGGGCTGGATGGCTACACCTTC. Its protein product is CASSLSGTGLDGYTF. The variable domain in full, completed from reference TRBV5-1 and TRBJ1-2, reads KAGVTQTPRYLIKTRGQQVTLSCSPISGHRSVSWYQQTPGQGLQFLFEYFSETQRNKGNFPGRFSGRQFSNSRSEMNVSTLELGDSALYLCASSLSGTGLDGYTFGSGTRLTVV.

V is TRBV11-3 and J is TRBJ2-5; possible D gene TRBD2, 6 bases. In germline, CDR1 is SGHNT, CDR2 YENEEA. The CDR3 is 15 amino acids. V dropped 5 bases and J dropped 2 bases, with 15 bases sitting between them. This CDR3 reads CASSPRGTEQETQYF. The CDR3, as DNA: TGTGCCAGCAGCCCCCGCGGGACTGAACAAGAGACCCAGTACTTC.

V gene TRBV19 combines with J gene TRBJ2-2, with TRBD1 as a possible D gene (6 bases). The CDR3 loop spans 14 amino acids. CDR1 LNHDA and CDR2 SQIVND come from the germline V gene (reference sequence). V was clipped by 7 bases and J by 7 bases, with 16 bases between them. CDR3 region: CASIDTTGIGELFF. The CDR3 DNA sequence: TGTGCCAGTATTGATACAACAGGGATCGGGGAGCTGTTTTTT.

The chain employs TRBV5-1 and TRBJ2-5; D possibly corresponds to TRBD1 (6 bases). The CDR3 runs to 15 residues. Per the germline V gene, CDR1 is SGHRS and CDR2 is YFSETQ. Trimming pared 0 bases from V and 4 bases from J, leaving 13 bases between. The CDR3 DNA reads as TGCGCCAGCAGCTTGGGGCAGGGGATGGGAGAGACCCAGTACTTC. Its translation: CASSLGQGMGETQYF.

The chain recombines TRBV19 with TRBJ1-2, with TRBD1 matching 7 bases. Germline CDR1 and CDR2: LNHDA and SQIVND (reference sequence). V was clipped by 4 bases and J by 4 bases; unmatched bases: 6. The CDR3 runs to 14 residues. CDR3 in DNA: TGTGCCAGTAGTAACACCAGGGGGGCCTATGGCTACACCTTC. Translating gives CASSNTRGAYGYTF.

The rearrangement uses TRBV4-2 and TRBJ2-7; no clear D. The CDR3 totals 12 residues. CDR1 is LGHNA, CDR2 YNFKEQ, per germline. V dropped 1 base and J dropped 2 bases, with 3 bases sitting between them. The CDR3 coding sequence is TGTGCCAGCAGCCAAGGACCCTACGAGCAGTACTTC. Translating it yields CASSQGPYEQYF.

The chain recombines TRBV19 with TRBJ2-5, with D possibly matching TRBD1 (6 bases). The end of the DNA fits TRBJ2-7 better, so the J call may be wrong. The CDR3 totals 12 residues. Germline V lookup: CDR1 LNHDA, CDR2 SQIVND (reference sequence). The CDR3 protein is CASRGTTYEQYF. The CDR3, as DNA: TGTGCCAGTAGAGGGACAACCTACGAGCAGTACTTC.

The chain joins TRBV19 to TRBJ1-1; no clear D. V lost 4 bases, J lost 2 bases, and 11 bases lay in between. The CDR3 loop spans 14 amino acids. Germline CDR1 and CDR2: LNHDA and SQIVND (reference sequence). Here the CDR3 DNA reads TGTGCCAGTAGTACCTTAACAGAAAACACTGAAGCTTTCTTT. Protein: CASSTLTENTEAFF.

The chain couples TRBV21-1 to TRBJ2-3; the table's TRBD2 call for D was not verified on the DNA. TRBV21-1 is marked as a pseudogene. This CDR3 is built from 12 residues. The CDR3 DNA follows: TGTGCCAGCAGCACGTTCACAGATACGCAGTATTTT. This gives the protein CASSTFTDTQYF.